This T cell receptor beta chain was documented in a study of T cells in Graves' hyperthyroidism and ophthalmopathy. This clonotype was recorded at least ten times. The germline V gene encodes CDR1 MGHRA and CDR2 YSYEKL. Between the trimmed V and J ends, which lost 2 bases and 3 bases, there was a span of 4 bases. CDR3 length equals 13 residues. The source material, RNA transcripts, was used to amplify TCR beta CDR3 regions. The HTBI primer set was used in a first-round RT-PCR of the TCR CDR3. TCRdb used MiXCR to reprocess the multiplex PCR reads, holding one entry per CDR3 protein. Of approximately 520,000 distinct CDR3 sequences listed, 24% were seen once; the top ten hold 11%.

This sequence joins TRBV4-1 and TRBJ2-2; D not certain. The source is a woman in her thirties with Graves' ophthalmopathy. Sequencing was performed on blood. The CDR3, as DNA: TGCGCCAGCAGCCAACTATACACCGGGGAGCTGTTTTTT. Translated, it gives CASSQLYTGELFF.